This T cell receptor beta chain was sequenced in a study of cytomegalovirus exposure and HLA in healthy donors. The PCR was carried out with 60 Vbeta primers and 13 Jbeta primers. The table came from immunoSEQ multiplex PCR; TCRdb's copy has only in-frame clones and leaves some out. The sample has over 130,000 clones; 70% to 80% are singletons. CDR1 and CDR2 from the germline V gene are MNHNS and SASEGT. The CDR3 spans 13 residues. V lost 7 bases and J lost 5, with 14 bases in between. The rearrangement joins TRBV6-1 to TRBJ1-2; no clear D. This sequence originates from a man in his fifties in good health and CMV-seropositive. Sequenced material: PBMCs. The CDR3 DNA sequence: TGTGCCAGCATTCGGGAGGTCGGGTATGGCTACACCTTC. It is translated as CASIREVGYGYTF.